The rows below give T cell receptor beta chains drawn from one sample of a study of blood T cell repertoires in COVID-19. The repertoire was sequenced with immunoSEQ multiplex PCR; TCRdb's copy has only in-frame clones and lacks some. The sample has 140,000 to 150,000 clones; 65% to 85% are singletons. Sequenced input: peripheral blood. Every receptor here comes from a man in his sixties with active or convalescent COVID-19. The CDR3 runs from the conserved cysteine through the conserved F or W. D genes are given only for firm matches. Some rows mark clone size as missing; the rest say once, few, many or name a class of expanded clone.

TRBJ2-7	.	TRBV19	TRBD1	14	TGTGCCAGTAGTCTGACACAGGGGGCGTACGAGCAGTACTTC	CASSLTQGAYEQYF
TRBJ2-3	once	TRBV2	TRBD1	13	TGTGCCAGCAGTACAGGGGGTCCAGATACGCAGTATTTT	CASSTGGPDTQYF
TRBJ2-7	.	TRBV30	TRBD2	14	TGTGCCTGGAATTGGGTAGCGGGTTCCTACGAGCAGTACTTC	CAWNWVAGSYEQYF
TRBJ2-6	.	TRBV27	TRBD1	15	TGTGCCAGCAGTTCCGACAGGGCTGGGGCCAACGTCCTGACTTTC	CASSSDRAGANVLTF
TRBJ2-1	.	TRBV3-1/TRBV3-2	TRBD2	14	TGTGCCAGCAGCGGGCTAGCGGGTAACAATGAGCAGTTCTTC	CASSGLAGNNEQFF
TRBJ2-6	.	TRBV9	.	16	TGTGCCAGCAGCGTATCTAGTGGGGCAGGGGCCAACGTCCTGACTTTC	CASSVSSGAGANVLTF
TRBJ1-1	.	TRBV20-1	TRBD1	10	TGCAGTGCGCGGGACAGTGGAGCTTTCTTT	CSARDSGAFF
TRBJ1-1	.	TRBV6-2/TRBV6-3	.	11	TGTGCCAGCAGTGGGCTCACTGAAGCTTTCTTT	CASSGLTEAFF
TRBJ1-5	.	TRBV6-2/TRBV6-3	.	15	TGTGCCAGCAGTTACCCAGGGAATAGCAATCAGCCCCAGCATTTT	CASSYPGNSNQPQHF
TRBJ1-5	.	TRBV3-1/TRBV3-2	.	15	TGTGCCAGCAGCCAAGACGGGGTCGTCAATCAGCCCCAGCATTTT	CASSQDGVVNQPQHF
TRBJ1-2	few	TRBV28	TRBD1	14	TGTGCCAGCACTGAGGACAGGGTGGACTATGGCTACACCTTC	CASTEDRVDYGYTF
TRBJ1-2	once	TRBV10-3	TRBD1	14	TGTGCCATTACGGACAGGGGGCGCGTTGATGGCTACACCTTC	CAITDRGRVDGYTF
TRBJ2-7	.	TRBV7-9	.	16	TGTGCCAGCAGCTTATCCAGGGGTCCCCCCTCCTACGAGCAGTACTTC	CASSLSRGPPSYEQYF
TRBJ1-2	.	TRBV18	.	14	TGTGCCAGCTCACCGTCCCTAAGAGACTATGGCTACACCTTC	CASSPSLRDYGYTF
TRBJ2-3	.	TRBV2	.	11	TGTGCCAGCAGGATCGGAGATACGCAGTATTTT	CASRIGDTQYF
TRBJ2-7	.	TRBV5-4	TRBD1	14	TGTGCCAGCAGCCCAGGGACAGGGGGCTACGAGCAGTACTTC	CASSPGTGGYEQYF
TRBJ1-4	.	TRBV20-1	.	11	TGCAGTGCCAGGTCGACCGAAAAACTGTTTTTT	CSARSTEKLFF
TRBJ2-7	.	TRBV6-1	.	14	TGTGCCAGCAGTGAATTACAGGCTTCCTACGAGCAGTACTTC	CASSELQASYEQYF
TRBJ2-1	.	TRBV6-1	TRBD2	14	TGTGCCAGCAACGAAGGACTAGCCCACCCGATGCAGTTCTTC	CASNEGLAHPMQFF
TRBJ2-7	.	TRBV27	TRBD2	14	TGTGCCAGCAGTGGACTAGCGGAGACCTACGAGCAGTACTTC	CASSGLAETYEQYF
TRBJ1-1	once	TRBV15	.	13	TGTGCCACCAGCAGCGGACAGAACACTGAAGCTTTCTTT	CATSSGQNTEAFF
TRBJ1-2	.	TRBV7-9	.	18	TGTGCCAGAGGGGGACCTACCCAAGGGCCGATTGGGGACTATGGCTACACCTTC	CARGGPTQGPIGDYGYTF
TRBJ2-1	.	TRBV7-2	TRBD2	16	TGTGCCAGCAGCTTAAGCAGCGGGGGAGCCTACAATGAGCAGTTCTTC	CASSLSSGGAYNEQFF
TRBJ1-2	.	TRBV6-1	.	15	TGTGCCAGCAGTGAAGTCCGCGGGGGACCCTATGGCTACACCTTC	CASSEVRGGPYGYTF
TRBJ1-1	.	TRBV28	TRBD1	17	TGTGCCAGCAGCGATTCCCCGGGACAGGGGGCAATCGGTGAAGCTTTCTTT	CASSDSPGQGAIGEAFF
TRBJ2-3	once	TRBV24-1	.	17	TGTGCCACCAGTGATTTGAAAACGTGGACTAGCACAGATACGCAGTATTTT	CATSDLKTWTSTDTQYF
TRBJ1-1	.	TRBV6-2/TRBV6-3	.	12	TGTGCCAGCAGTAATCCAAACACTGAAGCTTTCTTT	CASSNPNTEAFF
TRBJ1-1	.	TRBV6-5	.	11	TGTGCCAGCAGTACGACAGTTGAAGCTTTCTTT	CASSTTVEAFF
TRBJ2-7	.	TRBV7-3	TRBD2	15	TGTGCCAGCAGCTTGGGACTAGCTAGCTCCTACGAGCAGTACTTC	CASSLGLASSYEQYF
TRBJ1-2	.	TRBV2	.	14	TGTGCCAGCAGTGCGGGCAGGGTGATCTATGGCTACACCTTC	CASSAGRVIYGYTF
TRBJ1-3	once	TRBV6-5	TRBD1	15	TGTGCCAGCAGTCGGACAGGGGCCCTTGTGGACACCATATATTTT	CASSRTGALVDTIYF
TRBJ2-1	.	TRBV28	TRBD2	14	TGTGCCAGCAGTGTACTAGCGGGAGTGGGAGAGCAGTTCTTC	CASSVLAGVGEQFF
TRBJ2-3	.	TRBV18	.	13	TGTGCCAGCTCACGTCCCGGCACAGATACGCAGTATTTT	CASSRPGTDTQYF
TRBJ1-4	few	TRBV5-6	.	12	TGTGCCAGCAGCTTTCAGGGCGAAAAACTGTTTTTT	CASSFQGEKLFF
TRBJ1-2	.	TRBV6-5	.	15	TGTGCCAGCAAACTTAGGGGCAGCACTAACTATGGCTACACCTTC	CASKLRGSTNYGYTF
TRBJ2-7	few	TRBV1	.	15	TGCACCAGCAGCCAAGATCTAGGCCTCCGAGGGGAGCAGTACTTC	CTSSQDLGLRGEQYF
TRBJ1-3	.	TRBV4-1	.	13	TGCGCCAGCAGCCAGACAGAGTTGTACACCATATATTTT	CASSQTELYTIYF
TRBJ2-5	once	TRBV24-1	.	17	TGTGCCACCAGTGATTTCTCTCGCACGAAGGTAGCCGAGACCCAGTACTTC	CATSDFSRTKVAETQYF
TRBJ2-7	once	TRBV7-9	TRBD1	15	TGTGCCAGCAGCATCCCGGGACAGGCCTCCTACGAGCAGTACTTC	CASSIPGQASYEQYF
TRBJ2-1	.	TRBV21-1	.	15	TGTGCCAGCAGCGGCGGACAGGGTAGAGGGGATGAGCAGTTCTTC	CASSGGQGRGDEQFF